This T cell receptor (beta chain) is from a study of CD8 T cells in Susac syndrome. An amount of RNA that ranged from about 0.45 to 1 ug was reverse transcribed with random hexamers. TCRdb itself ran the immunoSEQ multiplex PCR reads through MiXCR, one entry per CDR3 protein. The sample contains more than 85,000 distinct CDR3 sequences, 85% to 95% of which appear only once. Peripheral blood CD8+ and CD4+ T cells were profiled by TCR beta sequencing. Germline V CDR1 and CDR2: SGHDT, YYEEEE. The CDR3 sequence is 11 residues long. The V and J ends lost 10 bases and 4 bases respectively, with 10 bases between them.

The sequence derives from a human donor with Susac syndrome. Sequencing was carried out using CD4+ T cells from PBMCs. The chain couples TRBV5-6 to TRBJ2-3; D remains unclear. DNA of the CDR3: TGTGCCTCCGGCATGTCAGATACGCAGTATTTT. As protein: CASGMSDTQYF.